Included here is one T cell receptor beta chain sequence, with context. The data were taken from a study of response to subunit inactivated influenza vaccine. TCRdb reprocessed the RT-PCR reads with MiXCR, giving one entry per CDR3 protein. The sample lists about 160,000 distinct CDR3 sequences, about 10% occurring once. This TCR was sampled from a man aged 50 to 69 who received an inactivated influenza vaccine. The starting material was CD8+ T cells sorted from PBMCs, obtained 23 to 25 months after vaccination.

This chain's CDR3 is CASRLAGGIEGELFF. The CDR3 DNA is TGTGCCAGCAGACTAGCGGGAGGCATCGAGGGGGAGCTGTTTTTT. The genes are TRBV28 and TRBJ2-2; TRBD2 matches at 12 bases. CDR1 and CDR2 from the germline V gene are MDHEN and SYDVKM. The CDR3 is 15 residues long. J was trimmed by 8 bases and V by 6 bases; bases with no gene match: 7.